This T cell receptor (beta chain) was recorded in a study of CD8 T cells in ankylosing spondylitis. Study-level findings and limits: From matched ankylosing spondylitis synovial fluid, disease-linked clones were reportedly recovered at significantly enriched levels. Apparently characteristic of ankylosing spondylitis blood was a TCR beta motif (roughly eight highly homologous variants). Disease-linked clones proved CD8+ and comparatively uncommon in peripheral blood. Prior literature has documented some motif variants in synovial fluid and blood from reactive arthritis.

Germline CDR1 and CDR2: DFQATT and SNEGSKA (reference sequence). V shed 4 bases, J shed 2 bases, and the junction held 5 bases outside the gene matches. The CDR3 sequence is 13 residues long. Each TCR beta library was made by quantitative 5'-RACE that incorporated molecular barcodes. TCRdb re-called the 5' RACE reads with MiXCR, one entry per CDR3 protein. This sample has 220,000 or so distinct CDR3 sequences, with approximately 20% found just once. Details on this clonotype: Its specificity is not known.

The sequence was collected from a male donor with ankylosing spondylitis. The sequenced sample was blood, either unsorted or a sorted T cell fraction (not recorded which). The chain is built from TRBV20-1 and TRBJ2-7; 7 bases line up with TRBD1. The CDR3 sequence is CSATPGQAYEQYF. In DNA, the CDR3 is TGCAGTGCTACGCCTGGACAGGCCTACGAGCAGTACTTC.